This T cell receptor (beta chain) was documented in a study of CD8 T cells in ankylosing spondylitis. Overall study findings and caveats: What seemed typical of ankylosing spondylitis blood was a TCR beta motif built from about 8 highly homologous variants. Significant enrichment of disease-linked clones was reported in matched ankylosing spondylitis synovial fluid.

Library preparation for TCR beta used quantitative 5'-RACE with molecular barcodes. TCRdb itself ran the 5' RACE reads through MiXCR, one entry per CDR3 protein. The data show about 130,000 distinct CDR3 sequences, with about 7% seen just once and about an eighth held by the top ten. This CDR3 has 15 amino acids. Trimming took off 5 bases at V and 6 bases at J, with 17 bases between the two ends. Details on this clonotype: Its antigen remains unidentified.

The V call is TRBV12-3 or TRBV12-4, the J call TRBJ1-5, with D perhaps matching TRBD1 (6 bases). This clonotype was obtained from a female donor with ankylosing spondylitis or in good health (not recorded which). Sequencing was performed on blood, either unsorted or a sorted T cell fraction (not recorded which). CDR3 residues: CASSPRGGQGQPQHF. The CDR3 DNA reads as TGTGCCAGCAGTCCCCGGGGGGGCCAGGGTCAGCCCCAGCATTTT.